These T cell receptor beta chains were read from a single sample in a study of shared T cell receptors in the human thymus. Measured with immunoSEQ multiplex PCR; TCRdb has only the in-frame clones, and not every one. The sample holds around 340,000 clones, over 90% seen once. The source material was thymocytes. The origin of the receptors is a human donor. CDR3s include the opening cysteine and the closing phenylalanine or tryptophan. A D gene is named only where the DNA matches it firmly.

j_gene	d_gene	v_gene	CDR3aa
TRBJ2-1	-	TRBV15	CATSRSGSYNEQFF
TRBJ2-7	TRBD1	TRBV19	CASSIGPHRGSEQYF
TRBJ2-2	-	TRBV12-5	CASGLRGTGELFF
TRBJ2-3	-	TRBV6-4	CASSVSPSSRSRTDTQYF
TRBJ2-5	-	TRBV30	CAWSIKETQYF
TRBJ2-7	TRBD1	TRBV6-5	CASSYSGQGAQNEQYF
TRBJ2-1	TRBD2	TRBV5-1	CASSCPGTSDNEQFF
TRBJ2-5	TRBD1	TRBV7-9	CASSPGQDGETQYF
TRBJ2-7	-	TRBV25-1	CASIRVVSYEQYF
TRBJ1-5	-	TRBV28	CASSLIPPQPQHF
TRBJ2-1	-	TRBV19	CASSIGTGNEQFF